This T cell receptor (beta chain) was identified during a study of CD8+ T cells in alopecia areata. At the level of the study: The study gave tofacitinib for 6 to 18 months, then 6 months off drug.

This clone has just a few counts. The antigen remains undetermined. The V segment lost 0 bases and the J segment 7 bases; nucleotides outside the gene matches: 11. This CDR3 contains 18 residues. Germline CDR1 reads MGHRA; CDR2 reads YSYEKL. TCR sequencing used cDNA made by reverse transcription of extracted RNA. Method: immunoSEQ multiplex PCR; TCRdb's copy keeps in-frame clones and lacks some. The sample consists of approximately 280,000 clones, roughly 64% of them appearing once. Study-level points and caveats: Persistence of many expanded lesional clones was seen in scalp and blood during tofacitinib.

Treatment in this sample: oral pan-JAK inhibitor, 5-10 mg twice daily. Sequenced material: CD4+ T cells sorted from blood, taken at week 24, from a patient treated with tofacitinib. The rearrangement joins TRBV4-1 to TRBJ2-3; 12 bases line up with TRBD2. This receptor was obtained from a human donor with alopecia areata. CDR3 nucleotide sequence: TGCGCCAGCAGCCAAGAATTAGGGACTAGCGGGCGCTGGAATACGCAGTATTTT. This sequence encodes CASSQELGTSGRWNTQYF.